This TCR beta chain is from a study of blood T cell repertoires in COVID-19. Study-wide context: The study drew acute and convalescent COVID-19 samples from the United States, Italy and Spain. PBMCs, B-cell-depleted T cells, or T cells provided the cDNA or gDNA that made up the material.

As originally analysed: By means of reference gene primer amplification, nucleated cell counts were estimated. The table came from immunoSEQ multiplex PCR; TCRdb's copy has only in-frame clones and leaves some out. That table is the source of V, J and clone size, and D and trimming were worked out from the DNA. The sample records roughly 62,000 clones, about 77% being singletons. In germline, CDR1 is LNHDA, CDR2 SQIVND (reference sequence). CDR3 size: 15 residues. The V and J ends lost 8 bases and 8 bases respectively, with 21 bases between them. The source of this sequence is a human donor in a cohort sampled during active COVID-19. The rearrangement joins TRBV19 to TRBJ1-4, with a tentative D call TRBD1 (5 bases). Sequences were obtained from peripheral blood. The CDR3 DNA sequence: TGTGCCAGTGACGGCACAGGCGAGGCGAAAGAAAAACTGTTTTTT. Translating gives CASDGTGEAKEKLFF. Full variable domain (remainder filled in from reference TRBV19 and TRBJ1-4): DGGITQSPKYLFRKEGQNVTLSCEQNLNHDAMYWYRQDPGQGLRLIYYSQIVNDFQKGDIAEGYSVSREKKESFPLTVTSAQKNPTAFYLCASDGTGEAKEKLFFGSGTQLSVL.